This TCR beta chain was recorded in a study of blood T cell repertoires in COVID-19. For the study at large: There were acute and convalescent COVID-19 samples, and they came from the United States, Italy and Spain. In each case, the material was cDNA or gDNA derived from T cells, B-cell-depleted T cells, or PBMCs.

This clone was counted between two and nine times. In germline, CDR1 is MNHEY, CDR2 SMNVEV (reference sequence). The CDR3 totals 15 residues. J gave up 6 bases and V 2 bases, and 7 bases lay outside the gene matches. The Seattle site enrolled patients during active infection and followed them longitudinally. The authors' processing: Reference gene primer amplification gave estimated nucleated cell counts. Measured with immunoSEQ multiplex PCR; TCRdb has only the in-frame clones, and not every one. V, J and clone size are taken as reported in that table, and D and trimming were inferred from the DNA itself. This table has about 38,000 clones, roughly 70% appearing once.

The chain combines TRBV27 with TRBJ2-1, with TRBD2 identical over 7 bases. Sequenced input: peripheral blood. This receptor was taken from a man between 65 and 85 years old with COVID-19, enrolled during active disease. CDR3 loop: CASSLAGVRVNEQFF. The CDR3 DNA reads as TGTGCCAGCAGTTTAGCGGGAGTCCGGGTCAATGAGCAGTTCTTC.